This TCR beta chain was captured by sequencing in a study of T cell responses to AZD1222 COVID-19 vaccine. Overall study findings and caveats: At study baseline, merely five or six AZD1222 recipients were seropositive.

The junction had 5 bases not matched to a gene; V was cut back by 10 bases and J by 2 bases. The CDR3 contains 14 residues. Germline V lookup: CDR1 SEHNR, CDR2 FQNEAQ (reference sequence). A word on this clone: Antigen specificity is unknown.

The repertoire was sequenced with immunoSEQ multiplex PCR; TCRdb's copy has only in-frame clones and lacks some. The sample holds approximately 76,000 clones, roughly 85% seen once. This sample comprised peripheral blood, obtained on day 0 of AZD1222 vaccination. The receptor was isolated from an adult in good health. J is TRBJ1-5 and V is TRBV7-9; 10 bases line up with TRBD1. The chain's CDR3 is CATTGTGGNQPQHF. CDR3 sequence (DNA): TGTGCCACCACCGGGACAGGGGGCAATCAGCCCCAGCATTTT. Full variable domain (missing parts from reference TRBV7-9 and TRBJ1-5): DTGVSQNPRHKITKRGQNVTFRCDPISEHNRLYWYRQTLGQGPEFLTYFQNEAQLEKSRLLSDRFSAERPKGSFSTLEIQRTEQGDSAMYLCATTGTGGNQPQHFGDGTRLSIL.